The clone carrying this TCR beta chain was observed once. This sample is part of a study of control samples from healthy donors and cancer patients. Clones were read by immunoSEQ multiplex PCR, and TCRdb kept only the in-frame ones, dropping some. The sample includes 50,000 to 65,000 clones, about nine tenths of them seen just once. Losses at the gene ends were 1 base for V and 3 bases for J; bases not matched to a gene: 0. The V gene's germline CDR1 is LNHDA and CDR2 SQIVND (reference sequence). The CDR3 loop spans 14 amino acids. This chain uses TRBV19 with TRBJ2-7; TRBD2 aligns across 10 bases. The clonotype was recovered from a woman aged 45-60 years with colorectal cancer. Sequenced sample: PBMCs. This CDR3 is CASSIASGGYEQYF. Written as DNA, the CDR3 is TGTGCCAGTAGTATAGCTAGCGGGGGCTACGAGCAGTACTTC.